The rows below give T cell receptor beta chains drawn from one sample of a study of cytomegalovirus exposure and HLA in healthy donors. Produced via immunoSEQ multiplex PCR; TCRdb's table is partial and in-frame only. In the table there are more than 100,000 clones, about 82% of which are singletons. Input material: PBMCs. The receptors here all came from a female donor in good health and CMV-seropositive. CDR3s include the opening cysteine and the closing phenylalanine or tryptophan. Each record gives: J gene, D gene, clone size, V gene, CDR3 DNA, CDR3 protein. A D gene is named only where the DNA matches it firmly. The size of a clone is reported for some rows only, either as once, few or many, or as a class for expanded clones.

>TRBJ1-2|TRBD1|NA|TRBV5-1
TGCGCCAGCAGCGTTCTCACAGGGGGCGATGGCTACACCTTC
CASSVLTGGDGYTF
>TRBJ1-1|NA|NA|TRBV7-3
TGTGCCAGCAGCTTAACGAGGGATAAAACTGAAGCTTTCTTT
CASSLTRDKTEAFF
>TRBJ2-1|TRBD2|NA|TRBV6-1
TGTGCCAGCAGTGTTCCTAGCGGGAGGAACATTGAGCAGTTCTTC
CASSVPSGRNIEQFF
>TRBJ1-5|TRBD1|NA|TRBV5-1
TGCGCCAGCAGCTTGACGGGGACAGGGGGAAATCAGCCCCAGCATTTT
CASSLTGTGGNQPQHF
>TRBJ2-7|TRBD1|NA|TRBV5-5
TGTGCCAGCAGCTTGGTTGGGACAGGGGAAGCCTACGAGCAGTACTTC
CASSLVGTGEAYEQYF
>TRBJ2-3|NA|few|TRBV10-3
TGTGCCATCAGACTCGAACAGAGCACAGATACGCAGTATTTT
CAIRLEQSTDTQYF
>TRBJ2-1|TRBD1|few|TRBV5-6
TGTGCCAGCAGCTACAGGGGTCCCTCCTACAATGAGCAGTTCTTC
CASSYRGPSYNEQFF
>TRBJ1-5|TRBD1|NA|TRBV12-5
TGTGCTAGTGGTACCGGGACAGAAACTTATCAGCCCCAGCATTTT
CASGTGTETYQPQHF
>TRBJ2-7|TRBD2|NA|TRBV19
TGTGCCAGTAGCCCAACTAGCGGGAGAGGCTACGAGCAGTACTTC
CASSPTSGRGYEQYF
>TRBJ1-4|NA|NA|TRBV5-1
TGCGCCAGCAGCTTGGGCCAGGTCATCGGTGGTGAAAAACTGTTTTTT
CASSLGQVIGGEKLFF
>TRBJ1-1|NA|NA|TRBV7-9
TGTTCCAGCAGCACTAGTCGCACGGGGGCTTTCTTT
CSSSTSRTGAFF
>TRBJ2-7|TRBD2|few|TRBV13
TGTGCCAGCAGTCACCGCTTAGGACCGGGACTAGCGGGAGGTGGGCCCTACGAGCAGTACTTC
CASSHRLGPGLAGGGPYEQYF
>TRBJ1-6|NA|few|TRBV6-6
TGTGCCAGCAGGGACAGAGGACTCTATAATTCACCCCTCCACTTT
CASRDRGLYNSPLHF
>TRBJ2-3|TRBD1|once|TRBV10-2
TGCGCCAGCAGCGGCCCGGACAGGGTAAATACGCAGTATTTT
CASSGPDRVNTQYF
>TRBJ2-5|NA|NA|TRBV15
TGTGCCACCAGCAAAGCCGCCTCCCCCGGGCAAGAGACCCAGTACTTC
CATSKAASPGQETQYF
>TRBJ2-1|TRBD2|few|TRBV7-3
TGTGCCAGCAGCTTAACGGATCGGGGTGCTAGCGGGAGATCGGGTGAGCAGTTCTTC
CASSLTDRGASGRSGEQFF
>TRBJ2-1|TRBD2|NA|TRBV6-1
TGTGCCAGCCGGAAAGCTTACGGGGGAGGGAATGAGCAGTTCTTC
CASRKAYGGGNEQFF
>TRBJ1-1|NA|few|TRBV29-1
TGCAGCGTTGAGGGGGGGCTCGGCACTGAAGCTTTCTTT
CSVEGGLGTEAFF
>TRBJ2-1|TRBD2|NA|TRBV28
TGTGCCACCTGGAGACTAGCGTACAATGAGCAGTTCTTC
CATWRLAYNEQFF
>TRBJ1-2|NA|few|TRBV19
TGTGCCAGTAGTAACACAGGCAGACACACCTTC
CASSNTGRHTF
>TRBJ2-3|NA|once|TRBV11-2
TGTGCCAGCACCAGGCGGGCTTTTAGCACAGATACGCAGTATTTT
CASTRRAFSTDTQYF
>TRBJ2-7|TRBD1|NA|TRBV6-5
TGTGCCAGCAGGAAAGGGGGCTCAGACTACGAGCAGTACTTC
CASRKGGSDYEQYF
>TRBJ2-3|NA|NA|TRBV7-5
TGTTCCAGAAGCTTAGAAACCCCTTGGCGGGGGATCACAGATACGCAGTATTTT
CSRSLETPWRGITDTQYF
>TRBJ2-7|NA|NA|TRBV6-5
TGTGCCAGCAGTCACTACAGGGACGAGCAGTACTTC
CASSHYRDEQYF
>TRBJ2-7|NA|NA|TRBV10-2
TGCGCCAGCAGTGAACTCCGGGGAGAGGGTCCCTACGAGCAGTACTTC
CASSELRGEGPYEQYF
>TRBJ2-1|TRBD2|NA|TRBV28
TGTGCCAGCAGTTCGAAGACTAGCGGGGGGGCACTTTACAATGAGCAGTTCTTC
CASSSKTSGGALYNEQFF
>TRBJ2-7|NA|NA|TRBV10-1
TGCGCCAGCAGTGAATTTGCGACTAGGGGCGAGCAGTACTTC
CASSEFATRGEQYF
>TRBJ2-5|TRBD2|few|TRBV2
TGTGCCAGCACCCAACAACCGGGACTAGCTCAAGAGACCCAGTACTTC
CASTQQPGLAQETQYF